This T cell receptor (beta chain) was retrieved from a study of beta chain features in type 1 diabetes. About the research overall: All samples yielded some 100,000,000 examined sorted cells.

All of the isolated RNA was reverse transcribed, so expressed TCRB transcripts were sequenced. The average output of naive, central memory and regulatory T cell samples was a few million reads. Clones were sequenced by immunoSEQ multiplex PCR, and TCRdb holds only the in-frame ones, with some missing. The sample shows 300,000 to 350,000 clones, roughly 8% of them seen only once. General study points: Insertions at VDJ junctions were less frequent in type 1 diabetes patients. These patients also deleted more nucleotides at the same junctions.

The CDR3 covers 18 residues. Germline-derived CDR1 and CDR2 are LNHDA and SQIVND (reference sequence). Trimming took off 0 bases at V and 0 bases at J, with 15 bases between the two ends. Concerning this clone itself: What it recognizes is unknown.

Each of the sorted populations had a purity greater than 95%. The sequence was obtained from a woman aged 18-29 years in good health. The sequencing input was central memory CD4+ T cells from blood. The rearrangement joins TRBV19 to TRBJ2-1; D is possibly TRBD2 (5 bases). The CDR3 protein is CASSIDLAGPSSYNEQFF. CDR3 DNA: TGTGCCAGTAGTATAGATCTTGCGGGTCCTAGCTCCTACAATGAGCAGTTCTTC.